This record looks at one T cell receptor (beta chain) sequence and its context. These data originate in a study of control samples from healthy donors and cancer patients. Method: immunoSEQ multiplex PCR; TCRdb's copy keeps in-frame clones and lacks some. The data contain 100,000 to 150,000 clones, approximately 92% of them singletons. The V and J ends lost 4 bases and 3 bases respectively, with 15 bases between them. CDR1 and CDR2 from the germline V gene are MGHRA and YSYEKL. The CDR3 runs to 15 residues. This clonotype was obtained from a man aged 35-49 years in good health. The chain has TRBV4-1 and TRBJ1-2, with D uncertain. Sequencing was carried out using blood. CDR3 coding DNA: TGCGCCAGCAGCCGTGAACCCGGAGATTACTATGGCTACACCTTC. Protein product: CASSREPGDYYGYTF.